Here is one T cell receptor beta chain with its context. A second PCR, run for about 6 to 11 cycles, used a sample-barcoded 5' primer plus a J-beta primer mix. TCRdb re-called the 5' RACE reads with MiXCR, one entry per CDR3 protein. The table records about 1.6 million distinct CDR3 sequences, 30% to 35% of them present only once. V shed 5 bases and J shed 4 bases, with 18 bases lying between them. The CDR3 has 15 residues. The V gene's germline CDR1 is SSHAT and CDR2 FNYEAQ (reference sequence). The sample originates from a study of blood T cells in healthy people across ages. This chain connects TRBV7-7 to TRBJ2-7; D is perhaps TRBD2 (6 bases). This clonotype was obtained from a woman aged 25-40 years in good health. The sequenced material came from blood. CDR3 bases: TGTGCCAGCAGCCCTTTTCCGGGACTGGCGTACGAGCAGTACTTC. This translates into CASSPFPGLAYEQYF.